The text below deals with one T cell receptor beta chain. Germline values: CDR1 MNHNY, CDR2 SVGAGI (reference sequence). The V end was cut by 2 bases, the J end by 3 bases, with 6 bases between. The CDR3 loop spans 13 amino acids. One entry per CDR3 protein results from TCRdb running MiXCR on the 5' RACE reads. There are fewer than 140,000 distinct CDR3 sequences in the sample; 17% occur only once, and 28% lies in the top ten. The data are from a study of T-cell memory formation after mild COVID-19. Study-wide context: Clusters were largely donor specific.

This TCR was recovered from an adult woman who had mild COVID-19 (a few samples of this study predate the infection). Cell type and time point are not known. The chain uses TRBV6-6 and TRBJ2-3; D is possibly TRBD1 (5 bases). Sequenced input: PBMCs or a T cell subset sorted from them (not recorded which). The DNA for the CDR3 is TGTGCCAGCAGTTACCCAGGGACAGATACGCAGTATTTT. It encodes CASSYPGTDTQYF.